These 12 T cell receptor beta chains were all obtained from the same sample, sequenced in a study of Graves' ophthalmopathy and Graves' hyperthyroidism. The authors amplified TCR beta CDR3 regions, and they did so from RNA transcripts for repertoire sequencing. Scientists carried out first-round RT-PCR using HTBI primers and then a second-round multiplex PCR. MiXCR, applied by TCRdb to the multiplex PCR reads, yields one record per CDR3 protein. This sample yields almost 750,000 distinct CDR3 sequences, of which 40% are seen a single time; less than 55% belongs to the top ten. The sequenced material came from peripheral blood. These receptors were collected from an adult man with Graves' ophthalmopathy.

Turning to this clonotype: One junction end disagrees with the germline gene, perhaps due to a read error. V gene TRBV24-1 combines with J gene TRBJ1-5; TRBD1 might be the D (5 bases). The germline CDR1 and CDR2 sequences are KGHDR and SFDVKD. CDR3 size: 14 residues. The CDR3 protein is CASSYLGRGQPQHF. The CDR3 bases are TGTGCCAGCAGTTACCTGGGCCGGGGGCAGCCCCAGCATTTT.

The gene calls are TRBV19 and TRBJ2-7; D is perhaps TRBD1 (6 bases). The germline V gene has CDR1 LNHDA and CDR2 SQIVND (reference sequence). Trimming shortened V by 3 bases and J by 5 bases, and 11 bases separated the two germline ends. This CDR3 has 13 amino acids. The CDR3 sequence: CASSITGTHEQYF. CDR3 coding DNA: TGTGCCAGTAGTATCACAGGGACCCACGAGCAGTACTTC. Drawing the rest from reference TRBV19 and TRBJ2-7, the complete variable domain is DGGITQSPKYLFRKEGQNVTLSCEQNLNHDAMYWYRQDPGQGLRLIYYSQIVNDFQKGDIAEGYSVSREKKESFPLTVTSAQKNPTAFYLCASSITGTHEQYFGPGTRLTVT.

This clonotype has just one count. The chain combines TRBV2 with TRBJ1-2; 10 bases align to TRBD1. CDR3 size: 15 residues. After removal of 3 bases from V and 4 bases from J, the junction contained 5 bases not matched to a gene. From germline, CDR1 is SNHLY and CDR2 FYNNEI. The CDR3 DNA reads TGTGCCAGCAGTGACCCGGACAGGGGGGTCTATGGCTACACCTTC. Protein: CASSDPDRGVYGYTF.

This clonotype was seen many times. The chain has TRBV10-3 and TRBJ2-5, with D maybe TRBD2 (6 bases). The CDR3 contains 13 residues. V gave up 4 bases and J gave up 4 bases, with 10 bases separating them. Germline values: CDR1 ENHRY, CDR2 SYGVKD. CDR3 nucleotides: TGTGCCATCAGTGCGGACTATTCAGAGACCCAGTACTTC. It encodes CAISADYSETQYF.

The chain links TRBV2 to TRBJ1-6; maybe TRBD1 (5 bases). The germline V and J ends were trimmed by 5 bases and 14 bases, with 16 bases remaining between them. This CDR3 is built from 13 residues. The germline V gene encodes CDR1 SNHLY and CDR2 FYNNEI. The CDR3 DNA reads TGTGCCAGCAGTTTATCGAGACAGTTATCCCTCCACTTT. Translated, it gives CASSLSRQLSLHF. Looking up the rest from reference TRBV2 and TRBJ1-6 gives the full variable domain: EPEVTQTPSHQVTQMGQEVILRCVPISNHLYFYWYRQILGQKVEFLVSFYNNEISEKSEIFDDQFSVERPDGSNFTLKIRSTKLEDSAMYFCASSLSRQLSLHFGNGTRLTVT.

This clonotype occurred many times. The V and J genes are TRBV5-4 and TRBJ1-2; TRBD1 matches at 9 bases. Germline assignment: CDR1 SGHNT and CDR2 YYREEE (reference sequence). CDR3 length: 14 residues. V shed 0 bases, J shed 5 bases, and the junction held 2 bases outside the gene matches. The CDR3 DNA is TGTGCCAGCAGCTTGGTGGGGACAGGGTATGGCTACACCTTC. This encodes CASSLVGTGYGYTF. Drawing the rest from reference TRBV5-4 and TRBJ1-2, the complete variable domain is ETGVTQSPTHLIKTRGQQVTLRCSSQSGHNTVSWYQQALGQGPQFIFQYYREEENGRGNFPPRFSGLQFPNYSSELNVNALELDDSALYLCASSLVGTGYGYTFGSGTRLTVV.

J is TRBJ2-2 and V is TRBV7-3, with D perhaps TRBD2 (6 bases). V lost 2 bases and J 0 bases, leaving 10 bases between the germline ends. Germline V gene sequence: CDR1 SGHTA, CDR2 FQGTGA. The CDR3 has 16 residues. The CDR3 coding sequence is TGTGCCAGCAGCTTACAGGCTAGCGCGAACACCGGGGAGCTGTTTTTT. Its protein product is CASSLQASANTGELFF.

The CDR3 loop is CASFPVLGYTEAFF. CDR3 coding DNA: TGTGCCAGCTTTCCAGTATTAGGGTACACTGAAGCTTTCTTT. The chain joins TRBV2 to TRBJ1-1; D is undetermined. There are 14 residues in the CDR3. V lost 8 bases to trimming and J lost 3 bases, with 16 bases between them. Per germline, CDR1 SNHLY and CDR2 FYNNEI.

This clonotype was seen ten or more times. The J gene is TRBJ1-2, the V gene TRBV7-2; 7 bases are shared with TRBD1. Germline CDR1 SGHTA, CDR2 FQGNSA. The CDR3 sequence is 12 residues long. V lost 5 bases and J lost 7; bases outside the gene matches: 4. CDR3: CASSIQGGGYTF. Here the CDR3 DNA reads TGTGCCAGCAGCATTCAGGGGGGTGGCTACACCTTC.

The CDR3, as DNA: TGCAGCGTTGAAAGGGGAGACAGGAGCTCCGAGCAGTACTTC. Amino acids: CSVERGDRSSEQYF. J is TRBJ2-7 and V is TRBV29-1; D perhaps matches TRBD1 (6 bases). V was shortened by 2 bases and J by 6 bases, with 17 bases between the two germline ends. This CDR3 has 14 amino acids. From germline, CDR1 is SQVTM and CDR2 ANQGSEA.

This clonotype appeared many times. CDR3 in DNA: TGTGCCAGCAGCAAGGGACAGGGTCTCTACGAGCAGTACTTC. This encodes CASSKGQGLYEQYF. The V and J genes are TRBV9 and TRBJ2-7; 9 bases are shared with TRBD1. The CDR3 spans 14 residues. V trimming: 4 bases; J trimming: 3 bases; junction bases outside the gene matches: 5. CDR1 is SGDLS and CDR2 is YYNGEE in the germline V gene.

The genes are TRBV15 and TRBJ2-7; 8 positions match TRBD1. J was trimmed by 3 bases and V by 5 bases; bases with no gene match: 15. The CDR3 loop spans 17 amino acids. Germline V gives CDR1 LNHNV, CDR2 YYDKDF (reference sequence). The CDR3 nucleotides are TGTGCCACCAGCGGGGTAGGGGGAACAGGGGGATTCTACGAGCAGTACTTC. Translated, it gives CATSGVGGTGGFYEQYF.